This is a list of T cell receptor beta chains from one sample in a study of tumor-infiltrating lymphocytes in oesophageal squamous cell carcinoma. TCRdb reprocessed the PCR reads via MiXCR and lists one record per CDR3 protein. The table has 9,900 or so distinct CDR3 sequences, about 60% seen once. Sequencing was done on a sample of esophageal tumor tissue. Receptors originate from a male donor with esophageal squamous cell carcinoma. The CDR3 runs from the conserved cysteine through the conserved F or W. Fields, in order: J gene, clone size, V gene, D gene, CDR3 length, CDR3 DNA, CDR3 protein. The D gene is left open where the match is weak. Not all rows give a size; the values are once, few, many and, for expanded clones, a class.

TRBJ2-1	.	TRBV7-4	TRBD2	16	TGTGCCAGCAGCAGTCCTAGCGGGAGGGGAGTAGTAGGGCAGTTCTTC	CASSSPSGRGVVGQFF
TRBJ2-5	.	TRBV7-4	.	14	TGTGCCAGCAGCAACCGTGGACAGCAAGAGACCCAGTACTTC	CASSNRGQQETQYF
TRBJ2-6	.	TRBV28	TRBD1	18	TGTGCCAGCAGTTTAGGGACAGCAGCCGGCGCTGGGGCCAACGTCCTGACTTTC	CASSLGTAAGAGANVLTF
TRBJ2-7	few	TRBV6-2/TRBV6-3	.	13	TGTGCCAGCAGTTACTCGATAAGCAACGAGCAGTACTTC	CASSYSISNEQYF
TRBJ2-5	.	TRBV7-6	.	15	TGTGCCAGCAGCTCCCGTGAGTGGGGCCAAGAGACCCAGTACTTC	CASSSREWGQETQYF
TRBJ1-2	.	TRBV6-6	TRBD1	15	TGTGCCAGCAGTTACTCCGCAGGACAGGGGAATGGCTACACCTTC	CASSYSAGQGNGYTF
TRBJ2-4	once	TRBV12-3/TRBV12-4	.	17	TGTGCCAGCAGTTTCAACCCCGATGCCTGGCCCAAAAACATTCAGTACTTC	CASSFNPDAWPKNIQYF
TRBJ1-6	.	TRBV28	.	15	TGTGCCAGCAGTGCTATGGAGGGATCTTTGGAGACCCAGTACTTT	CASSAMEGSLETQYF
TRBJ1-2	.	TRBV11-2	.	18	TGTGCCAGCAGCTTAGGCCTAGGGACTCGGACAGCTAACTATGGCTACACCTTC	CASSLGLGTRTANYGYTF
TRBJ2-3	.	TRBV10-3	.	15	TGTGCCATCAGTAGACTATCGGCTAGCACAGATACGCAGTATTTT	CAISRLSASTDTQYF
TRBJ2-7	once	TRBV6-1	.	13	TGTGCCAGCAGTGAGCAGGGGAGGTATGAGCAGTACTTC	CASSEQGRYEQYF
TRBJ2-1	once	TRBV5-6	.	12	TGTGCCAGCAGCTTGGTAGACAATGAGCAGTTCTTC	CASSLVDNEQFF
TRBJ1-4	.	TRBV5-1	.	14	TGCGCCAGCAGTCCCGGACAGACTAATGAAAAACTGTTTTTT	CASSPGQTNEKLFF
TRBJ1-2	.	TRBV10-3	.	14	TGTGCCACCACGGGTGGAACGTCGCTCTATGGCTACACCTTC	CATTGGTSLYGYTF
TRBJ2-3	.	TRBV7-3	.	13	TGTGCCAGCAGCTCCTTCCAGGGCGATACGCAGTATTTT	CASSSFQGDTQYF
TRBJ2-1	.	TRBV7-2	TRBD2	15	TGTGCCAGCAGCCTGGAGGGACTAGGAGTCAATGAGCAGTTCTTC	CASSLEGLGVNEQFF
TRBJ2-1	many	TRBV6-1	.	12	TGTGCCAGCGCCTCGCTTGGGGATGAGCAGTTCTTC	CASASLGDEQFF
TRBJ2-1	.	TRBV10-2	.	12	TGCGCCAGCAGTGAGTCGGCCAATGAGCAGTTCTTC	CASSESANEQFF
TRBJ2-7	.	TRBV19	TRBD1	13	TGTGCCAGTAGTATCGGGGACAGTTGGGAGCAGTACTTC	CASSIGDSWEQYF
TRBJ2-5	.	TRBV6-8	.	12	TGTGCCAGCAGCGAGTGGGGAGAGACCCAGTACTTC	CASSEWGETQYF
TRBJ2-3	.	TRBV7-2	TRBD2	16	TGTGCCAGCAGCTCCGGGACTAGCGGGAGGATAGATACGCAGTATTTT	CASSSGTSGRIDTQYF
TRBJ2-1	.	TRBV7-3	TRBD2	16	TGTGCCAGCAGCTGGACTAGCCCCAGCTCCTACAATGAGCAGTTCTTC	CASSWTSPSSYNEQFF
TRBJ2-1	.	TRBV6-1	TRBD2	17	TGTGCCAGCAGCCCCCCGAGGGGTAGCGGGACCTCCTACGAGCAGTTCTTC	CASSPPRGSGTSYEQFF
TRBJ2-1	.	TRBV24-1	TRBD1	16	TGTGCCACCAGTGATCAGGGACAGGGGCCTTACAATGAGCAGTTCTTC	CATSDQGQGPYNEQFF
TRBJ1-5	.	TRBV12-3/TRBV12-4	.	14	TGTGCCAGCAGTTTGTCCGCCACGGGTCAGCCCCAGCATTTT	CASSLSATGQPQHF
TRBJ2-3	.	TRBV11-2	.	16	TGTGCCAGCAGCTTAGTGGCCTTTCAGGGAGGAGATACGCAGTATTTT	CASSLVAFQGGDTQYF
TRBJ2-3	.	TRBV11-2	.	15	TGTGCCAGCAGCCCTTTGAGGGTGGGGTGGGATACGCAGTATTTT	CASSPLRVGWDTQYF
TRBJ2-5	.	TRBV6-2/TRBV6-3	.	12	TGTGCCAGCAGTGCTGGGTTGGAGACCCAGTACTTC	CASSAGLETQYF
TRBJ2-7	.	TRBV6-9	.	12	TGTGCCAGCAGCCACGTAGGGCTCGAGCAGTACTTC	CASSHVGLEQYF
TRBJ2-3	.	TRBV6-6	TRBD2	17	TGTGCCAGCAGTTACCACCAACTAGCGGGTTTCACAGATACGCAGTATTTT	CASSYHQLAGFTDTQYF
TRBJ2-4	.	TRBV6-2/TRBV6-3	.	11	TGTGCCAGCACCGCCAAAAACATTCAGCACTTC	CASTAKNIQHF
TRBJ1-1	.	TRBV9	.	14	TGTGCCAGCAGCGTAGCAGGGCGAAACACTGAAGCTTTCTTT	CASSVAGRNTEAFF